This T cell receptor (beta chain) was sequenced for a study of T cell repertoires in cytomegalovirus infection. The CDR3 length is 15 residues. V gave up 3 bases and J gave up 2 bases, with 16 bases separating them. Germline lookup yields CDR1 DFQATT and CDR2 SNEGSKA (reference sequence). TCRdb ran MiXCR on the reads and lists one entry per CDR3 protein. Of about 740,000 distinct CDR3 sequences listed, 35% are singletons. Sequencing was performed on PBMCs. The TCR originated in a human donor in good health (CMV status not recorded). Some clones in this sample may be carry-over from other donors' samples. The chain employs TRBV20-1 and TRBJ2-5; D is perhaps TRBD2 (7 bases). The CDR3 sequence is CSASFIGGPQETQYF. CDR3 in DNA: TGCAGTGCTAGTTTCATCGGGGGGCCACAAGAGACCCAGTACTTC.